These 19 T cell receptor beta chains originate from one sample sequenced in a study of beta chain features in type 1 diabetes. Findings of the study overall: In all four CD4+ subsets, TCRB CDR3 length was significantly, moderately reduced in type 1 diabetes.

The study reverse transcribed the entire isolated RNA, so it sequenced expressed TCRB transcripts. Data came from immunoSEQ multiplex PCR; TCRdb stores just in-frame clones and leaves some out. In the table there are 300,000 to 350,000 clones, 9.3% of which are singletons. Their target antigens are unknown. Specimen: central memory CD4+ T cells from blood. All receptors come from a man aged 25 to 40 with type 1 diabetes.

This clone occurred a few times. The CDR3 here is CASSYSQGAAETQYF. The CDR3 nucleotides are TGTGCCAGCAGTTACAGTCAGGGGGCCGCGGAGACCCAGTACTTC. This rearrangement joins TRBV6-6 to TRBJ2-5, with 8 bases fitting TRBD1. This CDR3 region has 15 residues. J was trimmed by 5 bases and V by 2 bases; bases with no gene match: 7. CDR1 is MNHNY and CDR2 is SVGAGI in the germline V gene (reference sequence).

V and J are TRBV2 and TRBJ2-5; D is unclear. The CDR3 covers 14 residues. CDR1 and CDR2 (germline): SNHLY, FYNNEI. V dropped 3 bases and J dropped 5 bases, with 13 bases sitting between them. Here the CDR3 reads CASSDGAIWETQYF. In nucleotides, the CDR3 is TGTGCCAGCAGTGATGGAGCGATTTGGGAGACCCAGTACTTC.

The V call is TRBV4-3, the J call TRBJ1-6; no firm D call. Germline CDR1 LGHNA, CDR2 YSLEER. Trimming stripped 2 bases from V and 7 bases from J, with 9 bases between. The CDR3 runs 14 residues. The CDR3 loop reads CASSQWLQNSPLHF. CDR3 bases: TGCGCCAGCAGCCAATGGCTACAGAATTCACCCCTCCACTTT.

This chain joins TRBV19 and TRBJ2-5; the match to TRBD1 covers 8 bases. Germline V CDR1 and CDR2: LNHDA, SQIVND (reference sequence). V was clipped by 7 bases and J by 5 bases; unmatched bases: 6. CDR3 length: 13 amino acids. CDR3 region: CASNQGAGETQYF. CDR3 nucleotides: TGTGCCAGTAACCAGGGGGCCGGGGAGACCCAGTACTTC.

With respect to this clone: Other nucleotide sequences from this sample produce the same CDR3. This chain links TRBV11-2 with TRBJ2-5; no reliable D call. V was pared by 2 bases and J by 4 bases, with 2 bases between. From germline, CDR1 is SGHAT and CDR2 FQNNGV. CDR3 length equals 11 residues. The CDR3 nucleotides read TGTGCCAGCAGCTTACGAGAGACCCAGTACTTC. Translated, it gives CASSLRETQYF.

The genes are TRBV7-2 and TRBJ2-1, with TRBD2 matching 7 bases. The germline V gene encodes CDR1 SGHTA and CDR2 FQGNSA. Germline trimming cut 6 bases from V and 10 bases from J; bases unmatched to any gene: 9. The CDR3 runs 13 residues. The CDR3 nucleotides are TGTGCCAGCAGGTCAAGCGGGAAGGGAGAGCAGTTCTTC. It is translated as CASRSSGKGEQFF.

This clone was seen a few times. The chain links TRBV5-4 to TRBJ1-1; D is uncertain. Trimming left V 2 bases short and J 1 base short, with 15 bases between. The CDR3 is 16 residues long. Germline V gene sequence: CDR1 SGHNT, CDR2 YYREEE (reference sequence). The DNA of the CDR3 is TGTGCCAGCAGCTTATCCGGTAGGAGGCAGAACACTGAAGCTTTCTTT. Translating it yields CASSLSGRRQNTEAFF.

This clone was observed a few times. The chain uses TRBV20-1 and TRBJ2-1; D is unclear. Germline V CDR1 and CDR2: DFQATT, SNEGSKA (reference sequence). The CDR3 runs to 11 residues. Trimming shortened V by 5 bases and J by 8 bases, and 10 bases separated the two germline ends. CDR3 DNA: TGCAGTGCTTTCTTGGCCCATGAGCAGTTCTTC. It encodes CSAFLAHEQFF.

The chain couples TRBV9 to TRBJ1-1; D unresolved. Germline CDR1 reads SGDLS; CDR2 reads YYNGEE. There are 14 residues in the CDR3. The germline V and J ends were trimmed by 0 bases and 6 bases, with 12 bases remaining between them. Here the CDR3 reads CASSVDGRSAEAFF. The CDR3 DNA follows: TGTGCCAGCAGCGTAGATGGCCGCAGCGCTGAAGCTTTCTTT.

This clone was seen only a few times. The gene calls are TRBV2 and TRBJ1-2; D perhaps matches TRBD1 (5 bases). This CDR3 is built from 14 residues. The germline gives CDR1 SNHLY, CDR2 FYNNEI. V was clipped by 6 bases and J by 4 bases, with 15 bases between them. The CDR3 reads CASSAGISFYGYTF. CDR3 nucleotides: TGTGCCAGCAGCGCAGGGATCTCCTTCTATGGCTACACCTTC.

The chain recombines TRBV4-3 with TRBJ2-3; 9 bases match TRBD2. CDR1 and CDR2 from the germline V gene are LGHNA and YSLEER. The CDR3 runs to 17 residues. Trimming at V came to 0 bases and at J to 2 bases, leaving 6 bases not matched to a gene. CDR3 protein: CASSQDVLAGITDTQYF. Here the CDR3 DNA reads TGCGCCAGCAGCCAAGACGTCCTAGCGGGGATCACAGATACGCAGTATTTT.

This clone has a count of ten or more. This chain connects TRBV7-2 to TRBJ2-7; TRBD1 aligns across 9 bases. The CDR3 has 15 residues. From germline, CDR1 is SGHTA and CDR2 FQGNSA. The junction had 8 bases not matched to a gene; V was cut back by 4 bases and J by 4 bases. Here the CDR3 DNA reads TGTGCCAGCAGCTCGGACGGGACAGGGTATTACGAGCAGTACTTC. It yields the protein CASSSDGTGYYEQYF.

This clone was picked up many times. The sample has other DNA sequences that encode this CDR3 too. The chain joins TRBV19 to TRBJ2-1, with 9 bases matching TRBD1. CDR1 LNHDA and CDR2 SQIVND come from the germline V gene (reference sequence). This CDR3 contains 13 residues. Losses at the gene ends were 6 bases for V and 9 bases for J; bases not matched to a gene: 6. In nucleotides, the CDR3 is TGTGCCAGTAGCCCGGACAGGGGAAGTGAGCAGTTCTTC. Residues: CASSPDRGSEQFF.

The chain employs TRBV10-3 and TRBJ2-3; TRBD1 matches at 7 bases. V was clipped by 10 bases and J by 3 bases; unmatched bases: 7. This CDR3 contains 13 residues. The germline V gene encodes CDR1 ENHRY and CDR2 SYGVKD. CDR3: CATGQVQTDTQYF. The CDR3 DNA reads TGTGCCACCGGACAGGTTCAGACAGATACGCAGTATTTT.

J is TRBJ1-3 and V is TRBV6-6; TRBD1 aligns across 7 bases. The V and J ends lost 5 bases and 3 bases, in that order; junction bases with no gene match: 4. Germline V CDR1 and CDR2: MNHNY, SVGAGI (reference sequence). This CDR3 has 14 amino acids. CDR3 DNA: TGTGCCAGCAGTCTCCAGGGGGATGGAAACACCATATATTTT. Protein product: CASSLQGDGNTIYF.

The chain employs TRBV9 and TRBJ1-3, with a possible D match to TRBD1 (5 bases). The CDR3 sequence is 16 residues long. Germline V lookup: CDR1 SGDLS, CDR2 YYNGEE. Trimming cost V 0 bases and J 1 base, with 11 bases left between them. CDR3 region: CASSVGGVRSGNTIYF. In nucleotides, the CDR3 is TGTGCCAGCAGCGTAGGGGGGGTTCGATCTGGAAACACCATATATTTT.

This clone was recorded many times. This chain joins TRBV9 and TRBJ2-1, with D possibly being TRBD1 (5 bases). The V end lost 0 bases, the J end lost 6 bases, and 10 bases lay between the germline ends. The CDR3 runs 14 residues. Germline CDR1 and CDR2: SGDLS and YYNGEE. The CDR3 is CASSVAWQGNEQFF. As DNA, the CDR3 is TGTGCCAGCAGCGTAGCTTGGCAGGGCAATGAGCAGTTCTTC.

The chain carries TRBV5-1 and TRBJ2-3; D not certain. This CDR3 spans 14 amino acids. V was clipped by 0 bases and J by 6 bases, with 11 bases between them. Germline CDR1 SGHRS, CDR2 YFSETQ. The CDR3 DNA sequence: TGCGCCAGCAGCTTGGAGGTCCGAAGGGATACGCAGTATTTT. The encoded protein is CASSLEVRRDTQYF.

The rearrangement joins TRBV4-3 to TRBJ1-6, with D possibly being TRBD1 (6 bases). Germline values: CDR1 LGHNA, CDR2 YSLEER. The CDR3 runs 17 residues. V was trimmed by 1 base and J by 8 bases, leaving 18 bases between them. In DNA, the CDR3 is TGCGCCAGCAGCCAAGCGCTGGCAGGGGAGAGGGATTCACCCCTCCACTTT. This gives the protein CASSQALAGERDSPLHF.